The clone carrying this TCR beta chain was seen a handful of times. The antigen remains unidentified. TCRdb analysed the RT-PCR reads with MiXCR anew, one entry per CDR3 protein. The sample records 400,000 to 650,000 distinct CDR3 sequences, 6% to 9% being singletons. The sample originates from a study of response to subunit inactivated influenza vaccine. Study-wide findings and caveats: It was suggested by the authors that few new T cells are recruited by each seasonal influenza vaccination.

Germline-derived CDR1 and CDR2 are MGHDK and SYGVNS. This CDR3 has 11 residues. Trimming stripped 7 bases from V and 9 bases from J, with 12 bases between. The chain uses TRBV25-1 and TRBJ1-2; D not resolved. The sample here was PBMCs from blood, taken 23 months after vaccination. The receptor was isolated from a man between 50 and 69 years old who received an inactivated influenza vaccine. DNA of the CDR3: TGTGCCAGCAAGGCGCATGGGAGCTACACCTTC. Protein: CASKAHGSYTF.